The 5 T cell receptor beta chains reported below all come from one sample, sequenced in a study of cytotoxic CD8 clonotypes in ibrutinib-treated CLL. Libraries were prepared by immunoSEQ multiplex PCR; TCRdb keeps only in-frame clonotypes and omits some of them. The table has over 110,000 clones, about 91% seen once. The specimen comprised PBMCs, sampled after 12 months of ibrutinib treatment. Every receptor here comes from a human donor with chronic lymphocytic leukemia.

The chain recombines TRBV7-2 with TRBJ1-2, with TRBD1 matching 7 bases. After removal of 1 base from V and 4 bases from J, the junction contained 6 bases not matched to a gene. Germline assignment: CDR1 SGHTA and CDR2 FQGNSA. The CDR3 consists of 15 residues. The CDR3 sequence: CASSLETGAAYGYTF. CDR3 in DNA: TGTGCCAGCAGCTTAGAAACAGGGGCGGCCTATGGCTACACCTTC.

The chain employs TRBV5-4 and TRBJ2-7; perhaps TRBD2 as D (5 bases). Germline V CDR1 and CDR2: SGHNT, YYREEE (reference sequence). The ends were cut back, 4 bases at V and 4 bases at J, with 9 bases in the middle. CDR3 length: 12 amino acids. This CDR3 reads CASSGELYEQYF. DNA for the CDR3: TGTGCCAGCAGCGGGGAGCTGTACGAGCAGTACTTC.

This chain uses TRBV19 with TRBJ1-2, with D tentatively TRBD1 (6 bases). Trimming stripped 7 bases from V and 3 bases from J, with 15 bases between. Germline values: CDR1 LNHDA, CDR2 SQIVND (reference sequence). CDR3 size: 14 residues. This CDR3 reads CASIPRGGHYGYTF. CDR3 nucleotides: TGTGCCAGTATCCCCCGGGGGGGCCACTATGGCTACACCTTC. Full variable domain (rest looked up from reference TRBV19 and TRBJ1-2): DGGITQSPKYLFRKEGQNVTLSCEQNLNHDAMYWYRQDPGQGLRLIYYSQIVNDFQKGDIAEGYSVSREKKESFPLTVTSAQKNPTAFYLCASIPRGGHYGYTFGSGTRLTVV.

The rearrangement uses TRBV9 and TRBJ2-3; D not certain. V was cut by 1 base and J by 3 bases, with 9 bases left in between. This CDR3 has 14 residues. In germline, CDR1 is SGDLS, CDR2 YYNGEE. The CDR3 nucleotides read TGTGCCAGCAGCGTAAGAGTCGGAACAGATACGCAGTATTTT. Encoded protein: CASSVRVGTDTQYF.

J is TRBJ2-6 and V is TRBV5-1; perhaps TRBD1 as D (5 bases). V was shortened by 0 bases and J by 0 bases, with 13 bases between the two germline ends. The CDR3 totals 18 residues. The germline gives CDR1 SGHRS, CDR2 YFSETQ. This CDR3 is CASSLAPQGFSGANVLTF. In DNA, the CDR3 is TGCGCCAGCAGCTTGGCTCCCCAGGGCTTCTCTGGGGCCAACGTCCTGACTTTC.